The T cell receptor (beta chain) described here comes from a study of cytomegalovirus exposure and HLA in healthy donors. Researchers ran the PCR with 60 Vbeta and 13 Jbeta primers. TCRdb's table, derived via immunoSEQ multiplex PCR, lists solely in-frame clones and lacks some. The sample lists roughly 150,000 clones; approximately 68% were seen once. General study findings and limits: Several top significant clusters appeared, in a later analysis, to be linked to common viral pathogens. With high specificity and sensitivity, the classifier reportedly diagnosed cytomegalovirus status. TCR beta chain V- and J-gene trimming was linked, in a later analysis, to a missense variant in DCLRE1C. Follow-up analysis found HLA locus-dependent TCR association rates, highest for DRB1 and lowest for HLA-C.

The CDR3 has 13 residues. V lost 1 base and J lost 3, with 6 bases in between. From germline, CDR1 is SGHTA and CDR2 FQGTGA. Turning to this clone: Its antigen is undetermined.

The chain employs TRBV7-3 and TRBJ1-1; D gene uncertain. The sequencing input was PBMCs. This receptor was taken from a man in his sixties in good health and CMV-seronegative. CDR3 loop: CASSLREDTEAFF. The CDR3 DNA follows: TGTGCCAGCAGCTTAAGGGAGGACACTGAAGCTTTCTTT.